The 17 T cell receptor beta chains presented below share a single source sample, sequenced in a study of CD8 T cells in ankylosing spondylitis listed by TCRdb under 2017. The library was made by 5' RACE. The listed sequencing device is Illumina HiSeq 2500. TCRdb handled the public reads itself, with Q25 trimming in fastp and clone calling in MiXCR, and kept productive beta chains. Under each unique CDR3 protein, matching rows form one entry showing the most common genes and DNA. The sample table contains about 220,000 distinct CDR3 sequences; only one count was recorded for roughly 25% of them. In total, the top ten clones hold about 7% of the sample. The sequencing sample was made of blood, either unsorted or a sorted T cell fraction (not recorded which). Source of these receptors: a male donor with ankylosing spondylitis or in good health (not recorded which).

The table lists this clonotype with a count of one. CDR3 DNA sequence: TGTGCCAGCAGTTTCCGGGACAGGGGCGAGCAGTACTTC. Encoded protein: CASSFRDRGEQYF. V and J are TRBV12-3 or TRBV12-4 and TRBJ2-7; 10 bases map to TRBD1. This CDR3 comprises 13 residues. Losses at the gene ends were 3 bases for V and 6 bases for J; bases not matched to a gene: 2.

This clonotype was picked up a small number of times. The genes are TRBV28 and TRBJ2-5; weak D call: TRBD2 (5 bases). CDR3 length equals 12 residues. The V gene's germline CDR1 is MDHEN and CDR2 SYDVKM. V shed 6 bases and J shed 6 bases, with 11 bases lying between them. CDR3 sequence: CASRSGVKTQYF. The CDR3 nucleotides read TGTGCCAGCAGATCCGGGGTAAAGACCCAGTACTTC.

This clonotype was recorded a few times. The chain has TRBV20-1 and TRBJ2-1; 9 bases line up with TRBD2. The ends lost 1 base at V and 2 bases at J; junction bases unmatched: 6. The CDR3 is 16 amino acids. Germline V CDR1 and CDR2: DFQATT, SNEGSKA (reference sequence). The DNA of the CDR3 is TGCAGTGCTAGAGTAGGTCTAGCGGGGACCTACAATGAGCAGTTCTTC. Its protein product is CSARVGLAGTYNEQFF.

This clonotype was observed at least ten times. The V and J genes are TRBV21-1 and TRBJ2-7; the DNA was not compared with TRBD1, the D call given in the table. TRBV21-1 is a pseudogene. The CDR3 runs 14 residues. CDR3 region: CASSKDRGVYEQYF. The CDR3 nucleotides read TGTGCCAGCAGCAAGGACAGGGGGGTTTACGAGCAGTACTTC.

The table lists this clonotype with many counts. The V gene is TRBV12-3 or TRBV12-4, the J gene TRBJ2-2; a possible D gene is TRBD1 (6 bases). The CDR3 length is 13 residues. The ends were cut back, 6 bases at V and 5 bases at J, with 10 bases in the middle. The CDR3 protein is CASSPGDTGELFF. CDR3 DNA sequence: TGTGCCAGCAGCCCAGGGGATACCGGGGAGCTGTTTTTT.

This clonotype was seen repeatedly, ten times or more. The chain links TRBV28 to TRBJ1-4, with 7 nucleotides matching TRBD1. CDR1 MDHEN and CDR2 SYDVKM come from the germline V gene. This CDR3 is built from 15 residues. V dropped 6 bases and J dropped 7; count of bases not matched to a gene: 11. The DNA of the CDR3 is TGTGCCAGCAGCCTTCCACAGGGGAATCGTGAAAAACTGTTTTTT. Protein sequence: CASSLPQGNREKLFF.

This clonotype was detected a few times. The chain joins TRBV20-1 to TRBJ2-3; D possibly uses TRBD1 or TRBD2 (5 bases each). This CDR3 spans 14 amino acids. Germline-derived CDR1 and CDR2 are DFQATT and SNEGSKA (reference sequence). V gave up 0 bases and J gave up 4 bases, with 11 bases separating them. The CDR3 sequence: CSARDGQGADTQYF. In DNA form, the CDR3 reads TGCAGTGCTAGAGATGGGCAGGGAGCAGATACGCAGTATTTT.

There are a few counts of this clonotype. The rearrangement joins TRBV20-1 to TRBJ1-1; TRBD1 aligns across 7 bases. The V gene's germline CDR1 is DFQATT and CDR2 SNEGSKA (reference sequence). Trimming took 0 bases from V and 6 from J; bases not matched to a gene: 10. CDR3 length equals 15 residues. The CDR3: CSAREGTATTSEAFF. In nucleotides, the CDR3 is TGCAGTGCTAGAGAGGGGACAGCCACTACTTCTGAAGCTTTCTTT.

This clonotype occurred many times. In DNA form, the CDR3 reads TGTGCCAGCAGTTTAGCGGGGGGGGAAGAGACCCAGTACTTC. Protein: CASSLAGGEETQYF. V is TRBV28 and J is TRBJ2-5; TRBD2 aligns across 9 bases. Unmatched junction bases numbered 1, after V lost 2 bases and J lost 3 bases. The CDR3 spans 14 residues. CDR1 is MDHEN, CDR2 SYDVKM, per germline.

This clonotype occurred many times. V and J are TRBV27 and TRBJ1-4; D is perhaps TRBD1 (6 bases). CDR1 is MNHEY and CDR2 is SMNVEV in the germline V gene (reference sequence). Trimming pared 7 bases from V and 2 bases from J, leaving 20 bases between. This CDR3 has 17 residues. This CDR3 is CASKIWGLSGTNEKLFF. In DNA, the CDR3 is TGTGCCAGCAAAATCTGGGGGCTATCCGGGACTAATGAAAAACTGTTTTTT. Full variable domain (missing parts from reference TRBV27 and TRBJ1-4): EAQVTQNPRYLITVTGKKLTVTCSQNMNHEYMSWYRQDPGLGLRQIYYSMNVEVTDKGDVPEGYKVSRKEKRNFPLILESPSPNQTSLYFCASKIWGLSGTNEKLFFGSGTQLSVL.

This clonotype was recorded only once. The genes are TRBV20-1 and TRBJ2-7; TRBD2 might be the D (6 bases). Trimming left V 1 base short and J 7 bases short, with 14 bases between. There are 13 residues in the CDR3. CDR1 is DFQATT, CDR2 SNEGSKA, per germline (reference sequence). The CDR3, as DNA: TGCAGTGCTAGAGCGGACTACTATCAAGAGCAGTACTTC. This gives the protein CSARADYYQEQYF.

The rearrangement links TRBV12-3 or TRBV12-4 to TRBJ1-5; possibly TRBD1 for D (6 bases). CDR3 length: 14 amino acids. The germline V and J ends were trimmed by 5 bases and 9 bases, with 17 bases remaining between them. CDR3 loop: CASSPQDSLWPQHF. For the CDR3, the DNA is TGTGCCAGCAGTCCCCAGGACAGTTTATGGCCCCAGCATTTT.

The chain carries TRBV20-1 and TRBJ1-6; D possibly corresponds to TRBD1 (6 bases). This CDR3 spans 15 amino acids. Trimming removed 0 bases at V and 6 bases at J, with 12 bases between. Germline V lookup: CDR1 DFQATT, CDR2 SNEGSKA (reference sequence). For the CDR3, the DNA is TGCAGTGCTAGAGACAGGGGCGGTGGTAATTCACCCCTCCACTTT. It codes for CSARDRGGGNSPLHF.

The J gene is TRBJ1-2, the V gene TRBV6-5; D remains unclear. CDR1 MNHEY and CDR2 SVGAGI come from the germline V gene. Trimming took off 5 bases at V and 7 bases at J, with 17 bases between the two ends. The CDR3 spans 14 residues. This CDR3 reads CASSTTYGSGGYTF. In DNA form, the CDR3 reads TGTGCCAGCAGTACTACCTATGGGAGCGGTGGCTACACCTTC.

The chain combines TRBV20-1 with TRBJ1-6, with D possibly TRBD1 on 5 matching bases. This CDR3 contains 16 residues. Between the trimmed V and J ends, which lost 6 bases and 0 bases, there was a span of 15 bases. Germline CDR1 reads DFQATT; CDR2 reads SNEGSKA (reference sequence). CDR3 protein: CSARGGGGSYNSPLHF. The CDR3 coding sequence is TGCAGTGCGAGGGGTGGTGGGGGCTCCTATAATTCACCCCTCCACTTT.

This clonotype was observed many times. This chain joins TRBV5-1 and TRBJ2-5, with a possible D match to TRBD1 (6 bases). With 5 bases removed from V and 5 bases from J, the gap between germline ends came to 13 bases. CDR3 length: 13 residues. The germline V gene encodes CDR1 SGHRS and CDR2 YFSETQ. The CDR3 loop is CASRLQGDETQYF. CDR3 DNA sequence: TGCGCCAGCAGACTACAGGGTGACGAGACCCAGTACTTC.

This clonotype was picked up many times. This chain connects TRBV25-1 to TRBJ2-5, with TRBD2 matching over 7 bases. V shed 2 bases, J shed 5 bases, and the junction held 5 bases outside the gene matches. The germline gives CDR1 MGHDK, CDR2 SYGVNS. This CDR3 has 14 amino acids. The CDR3 is CASSEHGEGETQYF. CDR3 DNA: TGTGCCAGCAGTGAACACGGGGAGGGGGAGACCCAGTACTTC.